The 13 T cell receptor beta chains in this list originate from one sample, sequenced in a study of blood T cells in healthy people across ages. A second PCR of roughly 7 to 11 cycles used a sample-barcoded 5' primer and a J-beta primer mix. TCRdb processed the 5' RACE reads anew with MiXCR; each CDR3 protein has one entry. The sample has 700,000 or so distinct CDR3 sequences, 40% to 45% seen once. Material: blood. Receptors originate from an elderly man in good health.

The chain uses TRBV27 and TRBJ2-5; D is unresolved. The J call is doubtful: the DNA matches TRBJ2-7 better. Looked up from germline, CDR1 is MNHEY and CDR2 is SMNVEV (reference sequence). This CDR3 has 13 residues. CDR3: CASSLQDGYEQYF. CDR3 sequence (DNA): TGTGCCAGCAGTTTACAAGACGGCTACGAGCAGTACTTC.

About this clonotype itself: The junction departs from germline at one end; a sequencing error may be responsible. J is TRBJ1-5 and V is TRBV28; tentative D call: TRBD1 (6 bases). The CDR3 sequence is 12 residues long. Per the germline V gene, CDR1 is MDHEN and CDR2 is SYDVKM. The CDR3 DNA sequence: TGTGCCGGCAGGGGTCAGGTCCAGCCCCAGCATTTT. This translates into CAGRGQVQPQHF.

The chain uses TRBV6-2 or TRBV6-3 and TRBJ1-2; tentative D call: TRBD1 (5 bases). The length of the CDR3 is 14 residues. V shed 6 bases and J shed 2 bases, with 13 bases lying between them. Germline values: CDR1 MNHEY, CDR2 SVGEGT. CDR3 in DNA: TGTGCCAGCAGGGACCCGGGACTAAACTATGGCTACACCTTC. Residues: CASRDPGLNYGYTF.

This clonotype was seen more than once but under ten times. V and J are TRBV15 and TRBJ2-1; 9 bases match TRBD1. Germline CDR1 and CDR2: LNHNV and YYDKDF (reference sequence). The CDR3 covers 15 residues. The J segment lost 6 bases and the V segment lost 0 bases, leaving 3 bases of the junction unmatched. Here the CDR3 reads CATSRDRDRANEQFF. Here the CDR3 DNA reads TGTGCCACCAGCAGAGATCGGGACAGGGCCAATGAGCAGTTCTTC.

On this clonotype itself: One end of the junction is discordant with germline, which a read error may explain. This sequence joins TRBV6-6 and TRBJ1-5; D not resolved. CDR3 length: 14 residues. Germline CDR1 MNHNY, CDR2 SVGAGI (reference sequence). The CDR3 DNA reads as TGTGCCAGCAGTTCCAGTGATAGCAGTCAGCCCCAGCATTTT. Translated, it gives CASSSSDSSQPQHF.

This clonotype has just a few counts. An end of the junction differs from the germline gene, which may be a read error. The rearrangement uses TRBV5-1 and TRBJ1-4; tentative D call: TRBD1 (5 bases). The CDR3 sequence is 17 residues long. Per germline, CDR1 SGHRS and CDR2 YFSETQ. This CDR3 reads CASSPGHNKATNEKLFF. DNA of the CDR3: TGCGCCAGCAGCCCCGGACATAACAAAGCAACTAACGAAAAACTGTTTTTT.

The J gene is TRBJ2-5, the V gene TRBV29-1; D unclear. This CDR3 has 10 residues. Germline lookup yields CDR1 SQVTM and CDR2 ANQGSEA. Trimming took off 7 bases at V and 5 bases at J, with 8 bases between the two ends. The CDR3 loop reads CSGVLETQYF. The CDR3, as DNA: TGCAGCGGGGTTCTCGAGACCCAGTACTTC.

The CDR3 sequence is CSARLGGFGYTF. As DNA, the CDR3 is TGCAGTGCTAGATTAGGGGGTTTTGGCTACACCTTC. This chain connects TRBV20-1 to TRBJ1-2; D perhaps matches TRBD1 (6 bases). Germline V gene data show CDR1 as DFQATT and CDR2 as SNEGSKA (reference sequence). CDR3 length: 12 amino acids. Trimming took off 2 bases at V and 7 bases at J, with 11 bases between the two ends.

The CDR3 protein is CASSLLGRGQGAYEQYF. CDR3 DNA: TGTGCCAGCAGTTTATTAGGGAGGGGGCAGGGGGCCTACGAGCAGTACTTC. The chain couples TRBV27 to TRBJ2-7; D might be TRBD1 or TRBD2, each matching 7 bases. The ends were cut back, 1 base at V and 2 bases at J, with 18 bases in the middle. From germline, CDR1 is MNHEY and CDR2 SMNVEV (reference sequence). The length of the CDR3 is 17 residues.

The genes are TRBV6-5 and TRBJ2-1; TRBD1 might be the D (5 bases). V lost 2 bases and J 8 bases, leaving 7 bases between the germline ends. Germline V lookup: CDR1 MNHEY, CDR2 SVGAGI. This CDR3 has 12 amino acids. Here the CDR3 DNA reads TGTGCCAGCAGTTACAAGGGGCATGAGCAGTTCTTC. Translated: CASSYKGHEQFF.

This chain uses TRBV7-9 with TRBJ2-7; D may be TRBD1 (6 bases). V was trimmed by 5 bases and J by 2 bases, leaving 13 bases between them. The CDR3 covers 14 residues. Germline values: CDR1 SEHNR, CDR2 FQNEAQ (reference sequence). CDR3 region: CASSNTQGAYEQYF. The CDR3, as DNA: TGTGCCAGCAGCAACACACAGGGCGCCTACGAGCAGTACTTC.

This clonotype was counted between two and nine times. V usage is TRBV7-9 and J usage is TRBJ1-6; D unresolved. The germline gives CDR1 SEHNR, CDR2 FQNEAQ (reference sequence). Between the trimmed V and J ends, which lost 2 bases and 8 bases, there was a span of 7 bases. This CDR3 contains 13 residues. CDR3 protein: CASSLYTDSPLHF. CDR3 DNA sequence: TGTGCCAGCAGCTTATACACTGATTCACCCCTCCACTTT.

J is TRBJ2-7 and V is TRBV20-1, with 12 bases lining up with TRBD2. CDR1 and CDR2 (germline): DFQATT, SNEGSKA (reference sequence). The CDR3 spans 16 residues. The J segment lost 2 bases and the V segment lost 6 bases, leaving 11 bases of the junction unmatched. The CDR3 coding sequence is TGCAGTGCCAATTCCCGACTAGCGGGGGCCGCCTACGAGCAGTACTTC. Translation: CSANSRLAGAAYEQYF.